Following are 10 T cell receptor beta chains from one sample sequenced in a study of blood T cell repertoires in COVID-19. The method was immunoSEQ multiplex PCR; TCRdb's version includes in-frame clones alone and lacks a portion of them. This table has about 260,000 clones, roughly 84% appearing once. Sequencing used peripheral blood. The source is a woman aged 35 to 49 who had recovered from COVID-19.

This clone was observed a handful of times. The gene calls are TRBV5-6 and TRBJ1-6; possible D gene TRBD1, 6 bases. Trimming took off 4 bases at V and 7 bases at J, with 18 bases between the two ends. Germline V gives CDR1 SGHDT, CDR2 YYEEEE. This CDR3 has 16 amino acids. This CDR3 reads CASSPAGARWNSPLHF. The CDR3 DNA follows: TGTGCCAGCAGCCCGGCGGGGGCGCGGTGGAATTCACCCCTCCACTTT.

This clone showed up just once. This sequence joins TRBV2 and TRBJ2-7; 7 bases are shared with TRBD2. V trimming: 6 bases; J trimming: 1 base; junction bases outside the gene matches: 9. This CDR3 has 15 amino acids. From germline, CDR1 is SNHLY and CDR2 FYNNEI. The CDR3 loop reads CASRREASGSYEQYF. As DNA, the CDR3 is TGTGCCAGCAGACGGGAGGCTAGCGGTTCCTACGAGCAGTACTTC.

J is TRBJ2-7 and V is TRBV12-3 or TRBV12-4, with D uncertain. The ends were cut back, 5 bases at V and 3 bases at J, with 11 bases in the middle. The CDR3 length is 13 residues. CDR3 residues: CASSGDFFYEQYF. CDR3 DNA: TGTGCCAGCAGTGGTGACTTTTTCTACGAGCAGTACTTC.

The V and J genes are TRBV5-4 and TRBJ1-2; 7 bases align to TRBD1. The V and J ends lost 4 bases and 0 bases, in that order; junction bases with no gene match: 6. There are 15 residues in the CDR3. Per germline, CDR1 SGHNT and CDR2 YYREEE (reference sequence). CDR3 protein: CASSTGQPANYGYTF. Here the CDR3 DNA reads TGTGCCAGCAGCACGGGACAGCCAGCTAACTATGGCTACACCTTC.

The chain carries TRBV28 and TRBJ2-5, with D unresolved. Germline V gene sequence: CDR1 MDHEN, CDR2 SYDVKM. V was cut by 6 bases and J by 6 bases, with 11 bases left in between. This CDR3 is 12 amino acids long. CDR3 coding DNA: TGTGCCAGCAGCCAATCGAGGAAGACCCAGTACTTC. Translated, it gives CASSQSRKTQYF.

This chain connects TRBV11-2 to TRBJ2-7, with TRBD1 matching over 8 bases. CDR3 size: 15 residues. Germline V gene lookup returns CDR1 SGHAT and CDR2 FQNNGV. J lost 4 bases, V lost 6 bases, and 11 bases had no gene match. The CDR3 loop is CASSPYGYRGYEQYF. The CDR3 coding sequence is TGTGCCAGCAGTCCTTATGGGTACAGGGGGTACGAGCAGTACTTC. Filled out from reference TRBV11-2 and TRBJ2-7, the complete variable domain reads EAGVAQSPRYKIIEKRQSVAFWCNPISGHATLYWYQQILGQGPKLLIQFQNNGVVDDSQLPKDRFSAERLKGVDSTLKIQPAKLEDSAVYLCASSPYGYRGYEQYFGPGTRLTVT.

This sequence joins TRBV7-9 and TRBJ1-4; D call uncertain. This CDR3 is built from 15 residues. Germline CDR1 reads SEHNR; CDR2 reads FQNEAQ (reference sequence). V was trimmed by 5 bases and J by 0 bases, leaving 10 bases between them. In DNA form, the CDR3 reads TGTGCCAGCAGCGCGCACAGTACAACTAATGAAAAACTGTTTTTT. Its protein product is CASSAHSTTNEKLFF.

CDR3 loop: CASSTGRAGETQYF. CDR3 coding DNA: TGCGCCAGCAGCACGGGGAGGGCTGGAGAGACCCAGTACTTC. The rearrangement joins TRBV5-1 to TRBJ2-5, with 7 nucleotides matching TRBD2. Germline V CDR1 and CDR2: SGHRS, YFSETQ. The CDR3 runs 14 residues. With 4 bases clipped from V and 4 bases from J, the junction kept 7 bases outside the gene matches.

J is TRBJ1-3 and V is TRBV4-1; the D gene is possibly TRBD1 (6 bases). The CDR3 has 17 amino acids. The germline V gene has CDR1 MGHRA and CDR2 YSYEKL. Trimming removed 5 bases at V and 0 bases at J, with 17 bases between. CDR3 in amino acids: CASSASRGTSSGNTIYF. The CDR3 DNA is TGCGCCAGCAGCGCAAGTAGGGGGACAAGCTCTGGAAACACCATATATTTT.

The J gene is TRBJ1-6, the V gene TRBV28; 10 nucleotides agree with TRBD1. The ends lost 4 bases at V and 8 bases at J; junction bases unmatched: 5. CDR1 is MDHEN and CDR2 is SYDVKM in the germline V gene. The CDR3 contains 15 residues. The CDR3 nucleotides read TGTGCCAGCAGTTCTAGGACAGGGGGTGATTCACCCCTCCACTTT. This gives the protein CASSSRTGGDSPLHF.